This T cell receptor (beta chain) came from a study of blood T cell repertoires in COVID-19. Whole-study context: The origin of the acute and convalescent COVID-19 samples was the United States, Italy and Spain.

Participants came from about 23 US areas, aged about 18 to 95 years. Participants' own reports of clinical history determined their cohort assignment. Source study methods: The authors estimated nucleated cell counts from reference gene primer amplification. The repertoire was sequenced with immunoSEQ multiplex PCR; TCRdb's copy has only in-frame clones and lacks some. Clonal size and the V and J genes are those of that table, whereas D and trimming came from the DNA. The sample has some 270,000 clones; approximately 90% are singletons. The CDR3 is 13 amino acids. In germline, CDR1 is LGHDT, CDR2 YNNKEL (reference sequence). V gave up 4 bases and J gave up 6 bases, with 13 bases separating them.

The TCR sequence derives from a woman aged 25 to 39 with acute COVID-19. The gene calls are TRBV3-1 (or the pseudogene TRBV3-2) and TRBJ2-7; TRBD1 is a possible D gene (5 bases). The sequencing sample was made of PBMCs or T cells enriched from blood (not recorded which). CDR3 residues: CASSRGAGSEQYF. As DNA, the CDR3 is TGTGCCAGCAGCCGCGGTGCAGGGTCCGAGCAGTACTTC.